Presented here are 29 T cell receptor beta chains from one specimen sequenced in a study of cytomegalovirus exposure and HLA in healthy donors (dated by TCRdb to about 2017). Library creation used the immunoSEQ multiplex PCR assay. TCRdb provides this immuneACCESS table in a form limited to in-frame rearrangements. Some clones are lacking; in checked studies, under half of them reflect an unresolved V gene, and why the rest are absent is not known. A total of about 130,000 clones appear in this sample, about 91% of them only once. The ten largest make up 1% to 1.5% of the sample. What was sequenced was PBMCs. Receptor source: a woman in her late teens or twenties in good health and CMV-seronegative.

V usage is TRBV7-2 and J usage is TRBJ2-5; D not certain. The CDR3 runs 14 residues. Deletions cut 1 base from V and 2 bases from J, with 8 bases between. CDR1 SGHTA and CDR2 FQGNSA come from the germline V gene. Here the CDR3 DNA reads TGTGCCAGCAGCTTAGATGTCCAGCAAGAGACCCAGTACTTC. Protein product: CASSLDVQQETQYF.

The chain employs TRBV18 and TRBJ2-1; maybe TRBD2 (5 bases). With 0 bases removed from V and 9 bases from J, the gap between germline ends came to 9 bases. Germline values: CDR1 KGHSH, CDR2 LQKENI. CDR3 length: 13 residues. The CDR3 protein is CASSPPGGSEQFF. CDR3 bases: TGTGCCAGCTCACCACCTGGAGGAAGTGAGCAGTTCTTC. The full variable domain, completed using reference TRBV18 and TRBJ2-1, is NAGVMQNPRHLVRRRGQEARLRCSPMKGHSHVYWYRQLPEEGLKFMVYLQKENIIDESGMPKERFSAEFPKEGPSILRIQQVVRGDSAAYFCASSPPGGSEQFFGPGTRLTVL.

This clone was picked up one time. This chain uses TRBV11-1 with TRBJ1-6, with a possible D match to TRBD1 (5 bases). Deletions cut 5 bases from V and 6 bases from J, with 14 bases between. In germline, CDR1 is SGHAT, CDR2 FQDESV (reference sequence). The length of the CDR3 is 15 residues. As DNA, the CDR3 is TGTGCCAGCAGCCACACCCAGGGTGGTAATTCACCCCTCCACTTT. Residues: CASSHTQGGNSPLHF.

Here the CDR3 DNA reads TGTGCCAGCAGTTACTCCCGGGTGGGTTCACCCCTCCACTTT. Its protein is CASSYSRVGSPLHF. The J gene is TRBJ1-6, the V gene TRBV6-5; D is ambiguous. Deletions cut 0 bases from V and 9 bases from J, with 9 bases between. Germline assignment: CDR1 MNHEY and CDR2 SVGAGI. The CDR3 extends over 14 amino acids.

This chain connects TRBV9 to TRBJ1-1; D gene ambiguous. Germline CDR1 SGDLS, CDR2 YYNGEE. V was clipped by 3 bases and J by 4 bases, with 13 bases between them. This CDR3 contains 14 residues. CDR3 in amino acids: CASSEEGLGTEAFF. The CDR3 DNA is TGTGCCAGCAGCGAAGAGGGCTTAGGCACTGAAGCTTTCTTT.

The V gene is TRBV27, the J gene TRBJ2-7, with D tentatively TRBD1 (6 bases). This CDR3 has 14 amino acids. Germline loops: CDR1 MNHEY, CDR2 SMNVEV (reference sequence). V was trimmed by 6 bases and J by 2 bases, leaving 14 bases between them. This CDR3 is CASSPTGSPYEQYF. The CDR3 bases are TGTGCCAGCAGCCCGACAGGATCGCCCTACGAGCAGTACTTC.

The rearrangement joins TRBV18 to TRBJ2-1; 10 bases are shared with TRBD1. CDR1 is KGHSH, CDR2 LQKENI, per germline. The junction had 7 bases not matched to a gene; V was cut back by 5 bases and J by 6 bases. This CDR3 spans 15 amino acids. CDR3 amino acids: CASSRGQGVVNEQFF. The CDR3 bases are TGTGCCAGCTCAAGAGGACAGGGGGTAGTCAATGAGCAGTTCTTC. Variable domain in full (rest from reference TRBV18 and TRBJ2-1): NAGVMQNPRHLVRRRGQEARLRCSPMKGHSHVYWYRQLPEEGLKFMVYLQKENIIDESGMPKERFSAEFPKEGPSILRIQQVVRGDSAAYFCASSRGQGVVNEQFFGPGTRLTVL.

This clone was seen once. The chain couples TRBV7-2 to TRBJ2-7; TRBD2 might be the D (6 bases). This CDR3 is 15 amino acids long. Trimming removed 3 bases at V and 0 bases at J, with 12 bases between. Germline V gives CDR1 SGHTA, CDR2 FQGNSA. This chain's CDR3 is CASSLMDGSSYEQYF. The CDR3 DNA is TGTGCCAGCAGCTTGATGGACGGGAGCTCCTACGAGCAGTACTTC.

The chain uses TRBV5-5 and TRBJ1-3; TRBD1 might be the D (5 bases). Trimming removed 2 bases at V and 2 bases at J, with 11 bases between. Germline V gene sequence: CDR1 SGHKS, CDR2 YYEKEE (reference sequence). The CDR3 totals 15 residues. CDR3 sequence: CASSFAGGAGNTIYF. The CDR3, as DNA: TGTGCCAGCAGCTTTGCGGGAGGGGCTGGAAACACCATATATTTT.

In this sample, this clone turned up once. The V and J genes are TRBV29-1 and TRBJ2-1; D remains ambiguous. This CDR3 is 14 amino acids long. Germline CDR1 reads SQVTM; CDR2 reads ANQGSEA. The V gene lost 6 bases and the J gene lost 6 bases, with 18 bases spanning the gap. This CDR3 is CSVIYPRSLNEQFF. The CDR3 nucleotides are TGCAGCGTCATCTACCCTCGGAGTCTCAATGAGCAGTTCTTC.

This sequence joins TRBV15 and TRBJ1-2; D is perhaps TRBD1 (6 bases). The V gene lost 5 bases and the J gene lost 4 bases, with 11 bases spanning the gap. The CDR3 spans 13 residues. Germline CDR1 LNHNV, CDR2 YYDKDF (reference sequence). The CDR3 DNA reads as TGTGCCACCAGCCGGGGGGCGGGCTATGGCTACACCTTC. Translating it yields CATSRGAGYGYTF.

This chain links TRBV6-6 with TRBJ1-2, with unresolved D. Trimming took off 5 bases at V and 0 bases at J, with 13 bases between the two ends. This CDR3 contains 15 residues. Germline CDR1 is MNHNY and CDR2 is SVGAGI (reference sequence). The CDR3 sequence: CASSATRYTNYGYTF. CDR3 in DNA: TGTGCCAGCAGTGCGACACGGTACACTAACTATGGCTACACCTTC.

The CDR3 is CSVLGQGTYEQYF. The CDR3 nucleotides are TGCAGCGTGCTGGGACAGGGGACCTACGAGCAGTACTTC. The chain has TRBV29-1 and TRBJ2-7; 10 bases align to TRBD1. The germline V gene has CDR1 SQVTM and CDR2 ANQGSEA. After removal of 6 bases from V and 2 bases from J, the junction contained 4 bases not matched to a gene. The CDR3 sequence is 13 residues long.

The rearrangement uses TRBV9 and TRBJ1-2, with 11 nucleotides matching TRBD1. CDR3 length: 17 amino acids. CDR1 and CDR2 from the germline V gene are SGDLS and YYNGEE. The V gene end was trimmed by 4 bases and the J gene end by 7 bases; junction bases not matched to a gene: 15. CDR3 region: CASSNVRSDRGLSGYTF. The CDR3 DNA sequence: TGTGCCAGCAGCAACGTTAGATCGGACAGGGGGCTGAGTGGCTACACCTTC.

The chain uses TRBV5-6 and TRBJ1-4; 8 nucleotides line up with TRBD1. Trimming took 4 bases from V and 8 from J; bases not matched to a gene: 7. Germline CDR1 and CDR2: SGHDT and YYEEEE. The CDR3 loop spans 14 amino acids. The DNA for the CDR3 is TGTGCCAGCAGCCAGGGGGCGCTTTCAGAAAAACTGTTTTTT. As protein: CASSQGALSEKLFF. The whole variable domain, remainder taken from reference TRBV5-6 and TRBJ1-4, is DAGVTQSPTHLIKTRGQQVTLRCSPKSGHDTVSWYQQALGQGPQFIFQYYEEEERQRGNFPDRFSGHQFPNYSSELNVNALLLGDSALYLCASSQGALSEKLFFGSGTQLSVL.

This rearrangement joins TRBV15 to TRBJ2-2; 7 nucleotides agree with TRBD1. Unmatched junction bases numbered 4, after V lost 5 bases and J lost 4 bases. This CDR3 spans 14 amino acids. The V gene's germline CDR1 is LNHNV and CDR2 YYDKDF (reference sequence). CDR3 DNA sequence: TGTGCCACCAGCCGTCGGACAGGCACCGGGGAGCTGTTTTTT. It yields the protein CATSRRTGTGELFF. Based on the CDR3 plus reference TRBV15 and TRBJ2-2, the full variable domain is DAMVIQNPRYQVTQFGKPVTLSCSQTLNHNVMYWYQQKSSQAPKLLFHYYDKDFNNEADTPDNFQSRRPNTSFCFLDIRSPGLGDTAMYLCATSRRTGTGELFFGEGSRLTVL.

CDR3 protein: CASSPHRGSSYNSPLHF. CDR3 coding DNA: TGTGCCAGCAGCCCTCATCGAGGGAGCTCCTATAATTCACCCCTCCACTTT. J is TRBJ1-6 and V is TRBV11-3, with D unclear. The CDR3 is 17 residues long. Germline CDR1 reads SGHNT; CDR2 reads YENEEA. V dropped 5 bases and J dropped 0 bases, with 14 bases sitting between them.

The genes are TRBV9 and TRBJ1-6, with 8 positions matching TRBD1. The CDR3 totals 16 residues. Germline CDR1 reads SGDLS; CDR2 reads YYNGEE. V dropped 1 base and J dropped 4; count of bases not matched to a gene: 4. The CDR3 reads CASSVIDRGYNSPLHF. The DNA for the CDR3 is TGTGCCAGCAGCGTAATCGACAGGGGATATAATTCACCCCTCCACTTT. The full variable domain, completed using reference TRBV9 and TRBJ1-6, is DSGVTQTPKHLITATGQRVTLRCSPRSGDLSVYWYQQSLDQGLQFLIQYYNGEERAKGNILERFSAQQFPDLHSELNLSSLELGDSALYFCASSVIDRGYNSPLHFGNGTRLTVT.

The CDR3 region has the DNA TGTGCCAGCAGCACGACAGTGATAGACGAAAAACTGTTTTTT. Translated, it gives CASSTTVIDEKLFF. The chain has TRBV7-9 and TRBJ1-4; TRBD1 is a possible D gene (5 bases). Germline V gene data show CDR1 as SEHNR and CDR2 as FQNEAQ (reference sequence). CDR3 length equals 14 residues. Deletions cut 5 bases from V and 8 bases from J, with 15 bases between.

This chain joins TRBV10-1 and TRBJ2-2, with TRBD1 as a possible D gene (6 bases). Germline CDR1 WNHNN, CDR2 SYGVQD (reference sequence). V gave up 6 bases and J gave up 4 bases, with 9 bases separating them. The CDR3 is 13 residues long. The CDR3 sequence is CASSRDTTGELFF. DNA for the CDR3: TGCGCCAGCAGCCGGGACACCACCGGGGAGCTGTTTTTT.

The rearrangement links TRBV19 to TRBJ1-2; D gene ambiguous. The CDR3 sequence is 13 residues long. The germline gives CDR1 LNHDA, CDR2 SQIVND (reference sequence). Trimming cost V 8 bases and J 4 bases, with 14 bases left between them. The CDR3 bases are TGTGCCAGTCGTTGGGGAGGGTCCTATGGCTACACCTTC. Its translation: CASRWGGSYGYTF.

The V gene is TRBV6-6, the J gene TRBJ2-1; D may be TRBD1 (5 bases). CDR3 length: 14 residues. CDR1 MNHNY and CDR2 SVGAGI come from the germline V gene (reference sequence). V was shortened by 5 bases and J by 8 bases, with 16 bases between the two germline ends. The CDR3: CASSGLQGMDEQFF. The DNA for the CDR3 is TGTGCCAGCAGTGGGCTTCAGGGTATGGATGAGCAGTTCTTC.

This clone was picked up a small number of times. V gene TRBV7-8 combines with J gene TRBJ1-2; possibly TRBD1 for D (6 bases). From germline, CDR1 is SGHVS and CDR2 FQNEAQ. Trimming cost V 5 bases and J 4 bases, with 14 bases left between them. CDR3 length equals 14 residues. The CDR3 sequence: CASSPDRNSYGYTF. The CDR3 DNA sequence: TGTGCCAGCAGCCCGGACAGAAACAGCTATGGCTACACCTTC. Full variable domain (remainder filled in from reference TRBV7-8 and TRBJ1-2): GAGVSQSPRYKVAKRGQDVALRCDPISGHVSLFWYQQALGQGPEFLTYFQNEAQLDKSGLPSDRFFAERPEGSVSTLKIQRTQQEDSAVYLCASSPDRNSYGYTFGSGTRLTVV.

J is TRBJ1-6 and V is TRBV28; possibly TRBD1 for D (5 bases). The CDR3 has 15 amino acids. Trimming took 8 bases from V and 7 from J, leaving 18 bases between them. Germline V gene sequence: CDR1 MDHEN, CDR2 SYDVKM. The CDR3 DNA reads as TGTGCCAGCTGGGTAGCGGGACCCCCCAATTCACCCCTCCACTTT. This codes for CASWVAGPPNSPLHF.

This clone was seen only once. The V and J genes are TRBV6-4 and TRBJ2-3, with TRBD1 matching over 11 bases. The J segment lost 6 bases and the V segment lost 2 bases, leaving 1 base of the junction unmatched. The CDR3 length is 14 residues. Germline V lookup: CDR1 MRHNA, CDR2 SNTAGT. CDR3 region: CASSDGQGADTQYF. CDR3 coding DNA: TGTGCCAGCAGTGACGGACAGGGGGCGGATACGCAGTATTTT.

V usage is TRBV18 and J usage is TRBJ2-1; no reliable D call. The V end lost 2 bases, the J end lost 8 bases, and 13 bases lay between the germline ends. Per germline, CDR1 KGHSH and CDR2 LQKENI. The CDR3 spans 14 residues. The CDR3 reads CASSPEWPGHEQFF. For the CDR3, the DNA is TGTGCCAGCTCACCAGAGTGGCCAGGTCATGAGCAGTTCTTC. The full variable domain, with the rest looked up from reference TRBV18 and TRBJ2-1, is NAGVMQNPRHLVRRRGQEARLRCSPMKGHSHVYWYRQLPEEGLKFMVYLQKENIIDESGMPKERFSAEFPKEGPSILRIQQVVRGDSAAYFCASSPEWPGHEQFFGPGTRLTVL.

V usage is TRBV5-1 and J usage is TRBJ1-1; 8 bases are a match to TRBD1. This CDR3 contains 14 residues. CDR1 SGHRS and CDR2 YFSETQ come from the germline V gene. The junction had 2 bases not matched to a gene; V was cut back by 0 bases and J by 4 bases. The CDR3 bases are TGCGCCAGCAGCTTGGGGACAGGGTCCACTGAAGCTTTCTTT. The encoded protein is CASSLGTGSTEAFF.

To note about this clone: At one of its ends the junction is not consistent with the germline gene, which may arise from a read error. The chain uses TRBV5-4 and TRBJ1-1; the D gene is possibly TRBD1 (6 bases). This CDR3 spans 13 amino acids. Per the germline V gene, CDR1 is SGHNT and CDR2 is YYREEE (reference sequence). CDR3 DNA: TGTGCCAGCAGCTCCCGACAGGACACCGAAGCTTTCTTT. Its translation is CASSSRQDTEAFF.

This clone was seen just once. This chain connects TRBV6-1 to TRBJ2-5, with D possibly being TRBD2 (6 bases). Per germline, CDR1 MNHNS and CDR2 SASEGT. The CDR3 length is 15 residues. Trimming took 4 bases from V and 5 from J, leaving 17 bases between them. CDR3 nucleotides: TGTGCCAGCAGTGCTTCGGGACTCGCTCCGGAGACCCAGTACTTC. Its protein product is CASSASGLAPETQYF.